This TCR beta chain was observed in a study of blood T cell repertoires in COVID-19. Study at large: The samples span acute and convalescent COVID-19 from the United States, Italy and Spain. T cells, B-cell-depleted T cells, or PBMCs supplied cDNA or gDNA.

CDR1 is ENHRY and CDR2 is SYGVKD in the germline V gene. Trimming removed 0 bases from V and 15 bases from J; junction bases left unmatched: 5. CDR3 size: 13 residues. Per the study methods: It was from reference gene primer amplification that nucleated cell counts were estimated. Using immunoSEQ multiplex PCR, the repertoire was profiled, and TCRdb retains in-frame clones only, with some absent. V and J calls and clone size come straight from that table; D and trimming were deduced from the DNA. The table records roughly 150,000 clones, around 82% of them present only once. Sequencing input: peripheral blood. This chain connects TRBV10-3 to TRBJ1-4; 9 bases align to TRBD1. The TCR was taken from a woman in her sixties or seventies who had recovered from COVID-19. As DNA, the CDR3 is TGTGCCATCAGTGAGTCGGGGGACAGGGTGTTGTTTTTT. Its protein is CAISESGDRVLFF.